Each of the 12 T cell receptor beta chains below was sequenced from the same sample in a study of T cell repertoires in cytomegalovirus infection (dated by TCRdb to about 2019). Antigens of these TCRs are unknown. The reads were generated on an Illumina HiSeq 1500. TCRdb applied fastp at Q25 and MiXCR to the public reads, then kept only in-frame beta chains. A single entry per CDR3 protein holds the most common genes and DNA from its merged rows. The sample has about 500,000 distinct CDR3 sequences on record, 33% of them singletons. Of the sample, roughly 17% falls within the top ten clones. This specimen's treatment or condition label, per the study, means: in vitro stimulation with specific CMV peptide epitopes to enrich CMV-specific T cells. The starting material was cultured PBMCs, obtained from culture after CMV antigen stimulation. The receptors were sampled from a human donor in good health (CMV status not recorded). Some clones in this sample may be carry-over from other donors' samples.

The chain is built from TRBV19 and TRBJ1-1; D remains ambiguous. Deletions cut 9 bases from V and 0 bases from J, with 14 bases between. From germline, CDR1 is LNHDA and CDR2 SQIVND (reference sequence). The CDR3 runs to 14 residues. CDR3 protein: CASLRGGMNTEAFF. The CDR3 region has the DNA TGTGCCAGCCTCCGGGGAGGTATGAACACTGAAGCTTTCTTT. The full variable domain, in which reference TRBV19 and TRBJ1-1 provide the parts outside the CDR3, is DGGITQSPKYLFRKEGQNVTLSCEQNLNHDAMYWYRQDPGQGLRLIYYSQIVNDFQKGDIAEGYSVSREKKESFPLTVTSAQKNPTAFYLCASLRGGMNTEAFFGQGTRLTVV.

This chain links TRBV10-3 with TRBJ2-2; D is possibly TRBD1 (5 bases). CDR3 length: 17 residues. The V gene's germline CDR1 is ENHRY and CDR2 SYGVKD. V dropped 0 bases and J dropped 1 base, with 12 bases sitting between them. CDR3 sequence (DNA): TGTGCCATCAGTGAGTCGAAGAGACAGAAGAACACCGGGGAGCTGTTTTTT. Residues: CAISESKRQKNTGELFF.

The V call is TRBV6-5, the J call TRBJ2-3, with a weak D call TRBD2 (5 bases). The CDR3 spans 15 residues. Germline CDR1 reads MNHEY; CDR2 reads SVGAGI. V was shortened by 2 bases and J by 0 bases, with 9 bases between the two germline ends. CDR3 coding DNA: TGTGCCAGCAGTTACGAGGGCGGGAGCACAGATACGCAGTATTTT. This gives the protein CASSYEGGSTDTQYF.

This clonotype was counted between two and nine times. The V gene is TRBV11-2, the J gene TRBJ2-2, with D maybe TRBD2 (5 bases). V lost 5 bases and J 4 bases, leaving 14 bases between the germline ends. CDR1 and CDR2 (germline): SGHAT, FQNNGV. The CDR3 totals 15 residues. The CDR3 DNA reads as TGTGCCAGCAGCGCCTTAACTAGATTCACCGGGGAGCTGTTTTTT. Its protein is CASSALTRFTGELFF.

V is TRBV4-3 and J is TRBJ1-4; unclear D gene. The CDR3 covers 15 residues. CDR1 and CDR2 from the germline V gene are LGHNA and YSLEER. Trimming removed 0 bases from V and 4 bases from J, with 9 bases in between. This CDR3 reads CASSQDSRRNEKLFF. CDR3 nucleotides: TGCGCCAGCAGCCAAGACAGCAGGCGTAATGAAAAACTGTTTTTT.

In this sample, this clonotype turned up a few times. The rearrangement uses TRBV12-3 or TRBV12-4 and TRBJ2-7; D might be TRBD1 (6 bases). The V end lost 6 bases, the J end lost 4 bases, and 13 bases lay between the germline ends. There are 13 residues in the CDR3. The CDR3 is CASSLRTVYEQYF. CDR3 coding DNA: TGTGCCAGCAGCTTAAGGACAGTATACGAGCAGTACTTC.

This clonotype was detected a few times. The chain couples TRBV6-1 to TRBJ1-5; perhaps TRBD1 as D (6 bases). This CDR3 spans 16 amino acids. Looked up from germline, CDR1 is MNHNS and CDR2 is SASEGT. The V gene lost 8 bases and the J gene lost 4 bases, with 21 bases spanning the gap. The CDR3 coding sequence is TGTGCCAGCGGGGTCGGGGGGGCGCGTTCTAATCAGCCCCAGCATTTT. It yields the protein CASGVGGARSNQPQHF.

This clonotype was recorded many times. CDR3: CASSPTGRTRLLSYNEQFF. For the CDR3, the DNA is TGTGCCAGCAGCCCGACCGGGCGTACCAGATTACTCTCCTACAATGAGCAGTTCTTC. The chain joins TRBV7-8 to TRBJ2-1, with D unresolved. This CDR3 region has 19 residues. Trimming pared 5 bases from V and 0 bases from J, leaving 23 bases between. Germline V gene data show CDR1 as SGHVS and CDR2 as FQNEAQ.

This rearrangement joins TRBV29-1 to TRBJ1-4, with 8 bases that match TRBD1. The CDR3 spans 13 residues. CDR1 and CDR2 from the germline V gene are SQVTM and ANQGSEA. Trimming removed 7 bases from V and 8 bases from J; junction bases left unmatched: 9. CDR3 bases: TGCAGCGGCGGCGGGACAGGTGGAGAAAAACTGTTTTTT. It yields the protein CSGGGTGGEKLFF.

This clonotype was seen only a few times. The V and J genes are TRBV12-3 or TRBV12-4 and TRBJ2-2; 7 bases match TRBD2. After removal of 1 base from V and 6 bases from J, the junction contained 5 bases not matched to a gene. The CDR3 is made up of 15 amino acids. CDR3 region: CASSLDRGGPGELFF. In nucleotides, the CDR3 is TGTGCCAGCAGTTTAGATAGGGGAGGGCCCGGGGAGCTGTTTTTT.

This clonotype was seen a handful of times. The chain has TRBV7-2 and TRBJ2-1, with 12 bases matching TRBD2. Per germline, CDR1 SGHTA and CDR2 FQGNSA. After removal of 0 bases from V and 6 bases from J, the junction contained 12 bases not matched to a gene. CDR3 size: 19 residues. The CDR3 nucleotides are TGTGCCAGCAGCTTAGCACTAGCGGGAGGCCTAGGGGAAGTCAATGAGCAGTTCTTC. It translates to CASSLALAGGLGEVNEQFF.

The chain carries TRBV7-9 and TRBJ2-7; 7 positions match TRBD2. Unmatched junction bases numbered 7, after V lost 4 bases and J lost 4 bases. The CDR3 is 14 amino acids. CDR1 SEHNR and CDR2 FQNEAQ come from the germline V gene (reference sequence). CDR3 region: CASSYGGSFYEQYV. DNA of the CDR3: TGTGCCAGCAGCTATGGCGGGAGTTTTTACGAGCAGTACGTC.